A selection of T cell receptor beta chains follows, all from one sample in a study of T cells in Graves' hyperthyroidism and ophthalmopathy. TCRdb itself ran the multiplex PCR reads through MiXCR, one entry per CDR3 protein. This sample carries about 350,000 distinct CDR3 sequences, roughly a sixth of them seen once, and the ten largest clones take 30% to 35%. Sequenced input: blood. These receptors originate from a woman aged 25 to 39 with Graves' hyperthyroidism that later progressed to Graves' ophthalmopathy. Each CDR3 is given with its conserved first and last residue. The order of the fields is J gene, V gene, clone size, CDR3 protein. Rows may omit the clone size; those that give it use once, few, many or a size class.

>TRBJ1-1|TRBV19|.
CASSPEIGTEAFF
>TRBJ2-5|TRBV12-3/TRBV12-4|.
CASSFSGTSQETQYF
>TRBJ1-2|TRBV2|many
CASTYTTGGKGYTF
>TRBJ2-4|TRBV15|many
CATSQGALSSAKNIQYF
>TRBJ2-7|TRBV30|few
CAWSKGGLYEQYF
>TRBJ2-5|TRBV2|many
CARQGTSGRARQYF
>TRBJ2-7|TRBV2|.
CASSEAAYEQYF
>TRBJ2-2|TRBV20-1|.
CSARGNTGELFF
>TRBJ2-1|TRBV11-1|many
CASSLGAPNNEQFF
>TRBJ2-7|TRBV11-2|.
CASSLGLAEQYF
>TRBJ2-1|TRBV20-1|few
CSARAPVTSSYNEQFF
>TRBJ2-2|TRBV27|many
CASSLLITSGRTGELFF
>TRBJ2-3|TRBV4-1|few
CASSQDRGDTQYF
>TRBJ1-2|TRBV30|few
CAWTLEEDYGYTF
>TRBJ1-2|TRBV28|few
CASSLLSSGKRNYGYTF
>TRBJ1-5|TRBV6-1|few
CASSEVTGLFNQPQHF
>TRBJ2-7|TRBV4-2|.
CASSQDPSGRTYEQYF
>TRBJ2-5|TRBV12-3/TRBV12-4|many
CASSSEYQETQYF
>TRBJ1-1|TRBV29-1|.
CSVWRSTMNTEAFF
>TRBJ1-6|TRBV18|few
CASSLQGPASPLHF
>TRBJ1-3|TRBV11-2|.
CASSSGTGISGNTIYF
>TRBJ1-1|TRBV11-2|many
CASSEGQHTEAFF
>TRBJ2-1|TRBV28|few
CASSLTSGSQQFF
>TRBJ1-2|TRBV28|many
CALQQGTYGYTF
>TRBJ1-5|TRBV30|many
CAWSVGQGAARGYQPQHF
>TRBJ2-2|TRBV28|many
CASSFRQGGTGELFF